This TCR beta chain comes out of a study of CD8+ T cells in alopecia areata (dated by TCRdb to between 2018 and 2020). Turning to the overall study: Treated patients were enrolled in an open-label pilot trial of oral tofacitinib, 5 to 10 mg twice daily, for moderate-to-severe alopecia areata. The study used high-throughput TCRbeta sequencing to examine T cell clonal expansion in alopecia areata, in both the C3H/HeJ mouse model and human patients. Amplification of TCRbeta CDR3 regions was done by immunoSEQ multiplex PCR using 35 Vbeta forward primers and 13 Jbeta reverse primers. Tofacitinib-treated patients had biopsies at baseline and at 4 and 24 weeks of treatment, with a later scalp biopsy in several patients. Disease severity in treated patients was measured with the SALT score, which quantifies the percentage of affected scalp surface area. Scalp clonality was compared across normal scalp (n=4), patchy alopecia areata scalp (n=8), and alopecia totalis/universalis scalp (n=8). Scalp tissue and sorted CD4+ and CD8+ peripheral blood T cells from patchy and totalis/universalis alopecia areata patients and from healthy controls were covered by human TCRbeta sequencing. Patients stayed on tofacitinib for 6 to 18 months and then had 6 months of follow-up off drug so that delayed response and recurrence could be assessed. RNA was extracted with the PAXgene miRNA kit for fixed scalp, the miRNeasy kit for PBMCs, and the RNeasy kit for mouse skin.

The CDR3 sequence holds 13 residues, the cysteine and phenylalanine included. Only CDR3 DNA remains: 39 bases, in frame from the first base. In the germline V gene (reference sequence), CDR1 corresponds to LNHDA and CDR2 to SQIVND. The junction carries 10 bases between V and J, which are trimmed by 7 bases and 0 bases respectively. Turning to this clone: Its antigen remains undetermined. No base quality values were provided; no much bigger clone lies one nucleotide off.

Read against the paper, the sample's treatment or condition label means: oral pan-JAK inhibitor, 5-10 mg twice daily. From alopecia areata patients, peripheral blood was collected along with lesional scalp punch biopsies. PBMCs were isolated by density centrifugation and stained for CD3, CD4 and CD8, and CD4+ and CD8+ T cells were sorted on a FACSAria. Results and caveats for the whole study, not just this receptor: Compared with normal scalp, lesional scalp, particularly in alopecia totalis/universalis, had higher clonality and more expanded CD8+ clones, which suggests antigenic drive. Because the treated cohort was small and included a single nonresponder, larger studies are needed to assess links between baseline CD8+ expansion and response. Resident alphabeta T cells in normal human skin are also sequenced, complicating scalp TCR repertoire analysis, unlike mouse skin dominated by gammadelta T cells. Scalp clonality and the number of expanded CD8+ clones among the top 100 scalp clones were significantly decreased by tofacitinib. During tofacitinib treatment, many expanded lesional clones stuck around in both scalp and blood, and this persistence may partly explain why relapse happens after treatment is stopped. Shared TCR sequences between patients were less evident than in mice, which may be partly attributable to HLA diversity in the patient population.

Library prep was done by the immunoSEQ multiplex PCR assay. RNA was extracted from all samples and reverse transcribed into cDNA as template for TCR sequencing. SuperScript III was used for first-strand cDNA synthesis, primed with a 2:1 mix of oligo-dT and random hexamers. A synthetic immune receptor repertoire was used to assess amplification bias, and residual bias was removed computationally. The paper's processing steps were these. After raw reads were preprocessed to remove errors, the CDR3 was defined following IMGT conventions as running from the conserved cysteine to phenylalanine. Clonality was computed by normalizing Shannon entropy by log2 of the number of productive unique TCRs and subtracting the result from 1. Whether scalp clones were CD4 or CD8 was inferred by matching scalp TCRbeta sequences against CD4 and CD8 repertoires sorted from blood. TCRdb obtained this table from immuneACCESS and retained in-frame rearrangements with V and J assigned. These tables miss some clones; where compared with another copy, unresolved V genes account for less than half of the shortfall, and the remainder is unexplained. V and J calls plus clone size are reproduced from that table; the DNA served to infer D and trimming. Recorded for this sample are 64,000 or so clones; about 45% of them occurred a single time. Roughly 20% of the sample lies in the top ten.

The clonotype comes from a human donor with alopecia areata. The source was CD8+ T cells sorted from blood, collected around week 36, from a patient treated with tofacitinib. This chain joins TRBV19 to TRBJ2-7, and possibly TRBD2, on 6 matching bases. In nucleotide form, the sequence is TGTGCCAGTAAAGCGGGTCACTCCTACGAGCAGTACTTC. Translation gives CASKAGHSYEQYF.